One and the same sample provided the 3 T cell receptor beta chains below, sequenced in a study of cytomegalovirus exposure and HLA in healthy donors (TCRdb year 2017). The receptor library was made with the immunoSEQ multiplex PCR assay. For the multiplex PCR, a mixture combining 60 forward primers for TCR Vbeta segments and 13 reverse primers for TCR Jbeta segments was used. In its TCRdb copy, this immuneACCESS table keeps in-frame sequences only and misses some clones. Where compared with another copy, unresolved V genes explain less than half of these, and the others have no known cause. The sample contains more than 90,000 clones, roughly 76% of them found a single time. Roughly 7.7% of the sample comes from the top ten. The material sequenced was PBMCs. The receptor set was obtained from a human donor in good health.

The chain joins TRBV7-8 to TRBJ2-3, with 9 bases identical to TRBD2. This CDR3 is built from 16 residues. The V gene end was trimmed by 6 bases and the J gene end by 1 base; junction bases not matched to a gene: 8. CDR1 and CDR2 (germline): SGHVS, FQNEAQ. CDR3 in amino acids: CASRRSGGYGTDTQYF. As DNA, the CDR3 is TGTGCCAGCAGGCGTAGCGGGGGATATGGCACAGATACGCAGTATTTT.

The chain recombines TRBV6-1 with TRBJ2-4; TRBD2 aligns across 9 bases. The CDR3 consists of 16 residues. With V trimmed by 3 bases and J by 3 bases, 6 bases remained unmatched. Germline-derived CDR1 and CDR2 are MNHNS and SASEGT. Here the CDR3 DNA reads TGTGCCAGCAGTGATAGAGCGGGAGGCCTCAAAAACATTCAGTACTTC. Its protein is CASSDRAGGLKNIQYF.

The chain combines TRBV4-2 with TRBJ2-7; D is unclear. The germline CDR1 and CDR2 sequences are LGHNA and YNFKEQ. The CDR3 is made up of 14 amino acids. The V and J ends lost 4 bases and 2 bases respectively, with 12 bases between them. The DNA of the CDR3 is TGTGCCAGCAGCCCTCTCGGCAGGACCTACGAGCAGTACTTC. Amino acids: CASSPLGRTYEQYF.